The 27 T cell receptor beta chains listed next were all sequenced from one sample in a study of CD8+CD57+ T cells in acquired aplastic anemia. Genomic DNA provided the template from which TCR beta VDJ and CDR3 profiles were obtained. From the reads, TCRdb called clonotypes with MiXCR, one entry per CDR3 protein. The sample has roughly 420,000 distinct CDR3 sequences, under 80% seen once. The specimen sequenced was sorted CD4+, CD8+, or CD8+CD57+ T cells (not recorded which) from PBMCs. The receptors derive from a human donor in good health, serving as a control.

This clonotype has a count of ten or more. The CDR3 DNA is TGTGCCAGTAGTATCTACAGGGGGCAGGCAGATACGCAGTATTTT. As protein: CASSIYRGQADTQYF. V is TRBV19 and J is TRBJ2-3; TRBD1 agrees at 9 bases. With 3 bases clipped from V and 4 bases from J, the junction kept 5 bases outside the gene matches. CDR3 size: 15 residues. CDR1 LNHDA and CDR2 SQIVND come from the germline V gene (reference sequence).

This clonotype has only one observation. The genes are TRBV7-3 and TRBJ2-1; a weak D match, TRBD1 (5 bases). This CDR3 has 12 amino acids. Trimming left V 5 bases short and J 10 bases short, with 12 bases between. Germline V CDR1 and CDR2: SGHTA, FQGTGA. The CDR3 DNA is TGTGCCAGCAGCGTAGGCTCAGGGGAGCAGTTCTTC. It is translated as CASSVGSGEQFF. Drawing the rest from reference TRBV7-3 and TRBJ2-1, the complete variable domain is GAGVSQTPSNKVTEKGKYVELRCDPISGHTALYWYRQSLGQGPEFLIYFQGTGAADDSGLPNDRFFAVRPEGSVSTLKIQRTERGDSAVYLCASSVGSGEQFFGPGTRLTVL.

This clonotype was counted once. The CDR3 protein is CSAKTGFTETNEAFF. The CDR3 DNA sequence: TGCAGTGCTAAGACAGGGTTTACAGAGACTAATGAAGCTTTCTTT. The chain recombines TRBV20-1 with TRBJ1-1; 7 bases fit TRBD1. With V trimmed by 4 bases and J by 7 bases, 15 bases remained unmatched. CDR1 and CDR2 from the germline V gene are DFQATT and SNEGSKA (reference sequence). This CDR3 is built from 15 residues.

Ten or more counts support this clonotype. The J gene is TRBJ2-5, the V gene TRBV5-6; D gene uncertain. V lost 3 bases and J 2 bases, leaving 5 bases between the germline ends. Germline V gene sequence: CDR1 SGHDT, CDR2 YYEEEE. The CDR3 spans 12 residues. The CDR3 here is CASSYLQETQYF. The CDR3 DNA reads TGTGCCAGCAGCTACTTACAAGAGACCCAGTACTTC.

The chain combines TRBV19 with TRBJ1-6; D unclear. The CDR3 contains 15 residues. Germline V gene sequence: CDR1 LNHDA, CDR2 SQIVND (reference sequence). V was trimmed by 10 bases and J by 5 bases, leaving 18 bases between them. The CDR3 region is CAISRREADNSPLHF. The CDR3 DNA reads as TGTGCCATCAGTAGACGGGAGGCTGATAATTCACCCCTCCACTTT.

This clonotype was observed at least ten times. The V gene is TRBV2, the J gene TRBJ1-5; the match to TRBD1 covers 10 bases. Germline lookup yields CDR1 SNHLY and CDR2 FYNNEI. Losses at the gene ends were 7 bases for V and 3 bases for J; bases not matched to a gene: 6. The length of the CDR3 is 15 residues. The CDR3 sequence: CASTQDRGFNQPQHF. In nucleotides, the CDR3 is TGTGCCAGCACCCAGGACAGGGGGTTCAATCAGCCCCAGCATTTT.

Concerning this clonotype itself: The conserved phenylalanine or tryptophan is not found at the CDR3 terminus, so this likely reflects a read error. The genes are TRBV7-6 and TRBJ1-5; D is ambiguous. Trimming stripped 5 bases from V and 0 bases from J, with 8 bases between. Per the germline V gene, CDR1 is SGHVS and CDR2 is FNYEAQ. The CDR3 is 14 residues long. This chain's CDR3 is CASSPRSSNQPQHV. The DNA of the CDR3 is TGTGCCAGCAGCCCACGGAGTAGCAATCAGCCCCAGCATGTT.

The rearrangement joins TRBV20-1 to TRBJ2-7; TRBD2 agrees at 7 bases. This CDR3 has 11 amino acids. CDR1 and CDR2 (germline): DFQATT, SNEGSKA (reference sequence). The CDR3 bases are TGCAAGGCTAGCGGAGCCTACGAGCAGTACTTC. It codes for CKASGAYEQYF.

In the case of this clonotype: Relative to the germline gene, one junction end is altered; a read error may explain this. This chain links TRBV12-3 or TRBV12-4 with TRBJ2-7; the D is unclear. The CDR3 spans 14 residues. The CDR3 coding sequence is TGTGCCAGCAGTCTGGACCGGAGCTCCTACGAGGAGTACTTC. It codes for CASSLDRSSYEEYF.

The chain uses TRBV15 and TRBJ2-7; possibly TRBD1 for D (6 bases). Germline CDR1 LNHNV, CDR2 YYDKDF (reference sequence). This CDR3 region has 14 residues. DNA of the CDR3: TGTGACCCCAGCCGCCAGGACAGCCTTTACGAGCAGTACTTC. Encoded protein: CDPSRQDSLYEQYF.

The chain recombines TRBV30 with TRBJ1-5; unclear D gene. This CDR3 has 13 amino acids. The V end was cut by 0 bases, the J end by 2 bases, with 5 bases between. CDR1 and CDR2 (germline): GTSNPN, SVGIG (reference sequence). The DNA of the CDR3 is TGTGCCTGGAGTGTTGAAGGCAATCAGCCCCAGCATTTT. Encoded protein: CAWSVEGNQPQHF.

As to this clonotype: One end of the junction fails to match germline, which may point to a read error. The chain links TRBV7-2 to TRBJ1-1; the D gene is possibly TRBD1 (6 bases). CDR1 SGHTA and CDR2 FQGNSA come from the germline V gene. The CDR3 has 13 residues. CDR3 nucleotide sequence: TGTGCCAGCAGCCAGGGGTCAGTCACTGAAGCTCTCTTT. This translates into CASSQGSVTEALF.

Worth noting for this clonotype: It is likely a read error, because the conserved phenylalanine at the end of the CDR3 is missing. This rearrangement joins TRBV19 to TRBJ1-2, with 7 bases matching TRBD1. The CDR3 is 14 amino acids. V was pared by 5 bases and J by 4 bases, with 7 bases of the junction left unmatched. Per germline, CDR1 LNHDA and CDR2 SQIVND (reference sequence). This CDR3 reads CASSGQVGGYGYTL. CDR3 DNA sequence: TGTGCCAGTAGTGGACAGGTTGGTGGCTATGGCTACACCTTG.

The DNA for the CDR3 is TGTGCCAGCAGGTGGACCGAGGGAGAGACCCAGTACTTC. This codes for CASRWTEGETQYF. The V gene is TRBV2, the J gene TRBJ2-5; possible D gene TRBD2, 5 bases. This CDR3 contains 13 residues. Germline CDR1 is SNHLY and CDR2 is FYNNEI. The germline V and J ends were trimmed by 6 bases and 4 bases, with 12 bases remaining between them.

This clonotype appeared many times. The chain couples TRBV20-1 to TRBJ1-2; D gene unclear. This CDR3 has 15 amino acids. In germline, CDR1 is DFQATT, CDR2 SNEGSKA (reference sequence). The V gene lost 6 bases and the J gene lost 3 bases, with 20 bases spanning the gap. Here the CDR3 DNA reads TGCAGTGCAGAAGGTCGAACACCACCTTACTATGGCTACACCTTC. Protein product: CSAEGRTPPYYGYTF.

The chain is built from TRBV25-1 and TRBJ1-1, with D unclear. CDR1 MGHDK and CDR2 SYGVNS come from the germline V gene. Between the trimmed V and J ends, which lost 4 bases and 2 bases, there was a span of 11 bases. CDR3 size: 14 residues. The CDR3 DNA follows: TGTGCCAGCAGTGTGGCGGGGAGTAACACTGAAGCTTTCTTT. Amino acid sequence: CASSVAGSNTEAFF.

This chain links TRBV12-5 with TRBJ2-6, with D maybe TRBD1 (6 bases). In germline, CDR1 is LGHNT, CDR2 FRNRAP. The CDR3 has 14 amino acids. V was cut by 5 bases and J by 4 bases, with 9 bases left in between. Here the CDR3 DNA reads TGTGCTAGTGGTCTAGGGACAGGGGCCAACGTCCTGACTTTC. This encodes CASGLGTGANVLTF.

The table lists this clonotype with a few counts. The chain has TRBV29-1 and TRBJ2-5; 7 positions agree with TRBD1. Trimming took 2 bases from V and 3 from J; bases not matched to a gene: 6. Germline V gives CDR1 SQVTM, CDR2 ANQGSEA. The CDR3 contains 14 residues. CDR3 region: CSVEKGTVKETQYF. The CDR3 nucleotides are TGCAGCGTTGAAAAAGGGACAGTTAAAGAGACCCAGTACTTC.

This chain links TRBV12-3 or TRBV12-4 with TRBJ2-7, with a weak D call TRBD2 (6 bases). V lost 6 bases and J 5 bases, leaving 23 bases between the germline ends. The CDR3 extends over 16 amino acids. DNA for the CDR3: TGTGCCAGCAGCAGAGATCAACTAGCTTCCTTCAACGAGCAGTACTTC. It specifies CASSRDQLASFNEQYF.

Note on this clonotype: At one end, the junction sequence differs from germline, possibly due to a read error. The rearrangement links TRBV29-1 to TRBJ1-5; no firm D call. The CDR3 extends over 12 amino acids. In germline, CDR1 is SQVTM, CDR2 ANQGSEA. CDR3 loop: CSARGGNQTQHF. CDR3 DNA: TGCAGCGCTAGAGGCGGCAATCAGACCCAGCATTTT. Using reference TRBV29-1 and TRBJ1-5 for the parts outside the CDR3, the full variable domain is SAVISQKPSRDICQRGTSLTIQCQVDSQVTMMFWYRQQPGQSLTLIATANQGSEATYESGFVIDKFPISRPNLTFSTLTVSNMSPEDSSIYLCSARGGNQTQHFGDGTRLSIL.

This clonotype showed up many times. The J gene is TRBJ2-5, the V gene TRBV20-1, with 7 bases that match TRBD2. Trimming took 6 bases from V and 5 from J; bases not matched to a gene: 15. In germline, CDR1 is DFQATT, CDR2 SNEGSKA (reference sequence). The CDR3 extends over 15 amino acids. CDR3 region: CSARRPGLRIETQYF. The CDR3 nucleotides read TGCAGTGCCAGAAGACCGGGACTAAGGATCGAGACCCAGTACTTC.

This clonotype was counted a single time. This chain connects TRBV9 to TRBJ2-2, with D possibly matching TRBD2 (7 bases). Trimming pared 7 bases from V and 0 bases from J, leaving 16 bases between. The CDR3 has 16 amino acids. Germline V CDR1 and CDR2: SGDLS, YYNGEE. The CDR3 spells CASGEGGEPNTGELFF. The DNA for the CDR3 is TGTGCCAGCGGCGAGGGGGGGGAACCGAACACCGGGGAGCTGTTTTTT.

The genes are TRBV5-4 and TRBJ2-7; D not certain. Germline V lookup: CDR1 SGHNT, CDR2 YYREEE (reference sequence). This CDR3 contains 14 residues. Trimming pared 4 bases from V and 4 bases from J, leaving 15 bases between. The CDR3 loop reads CASSTRHGEYEQYF. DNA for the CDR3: TGTGCCAGCAGCACAAGGCACGGAGAATACGAGCAGTACTTC.

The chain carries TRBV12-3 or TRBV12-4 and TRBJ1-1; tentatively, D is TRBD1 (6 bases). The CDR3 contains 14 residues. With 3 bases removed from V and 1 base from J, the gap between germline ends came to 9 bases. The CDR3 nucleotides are TGTGCCAGCAGTTTCAGGGGACAGAACACTGAAGCTTTCTTT. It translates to CASSFRGQNTEAFF.

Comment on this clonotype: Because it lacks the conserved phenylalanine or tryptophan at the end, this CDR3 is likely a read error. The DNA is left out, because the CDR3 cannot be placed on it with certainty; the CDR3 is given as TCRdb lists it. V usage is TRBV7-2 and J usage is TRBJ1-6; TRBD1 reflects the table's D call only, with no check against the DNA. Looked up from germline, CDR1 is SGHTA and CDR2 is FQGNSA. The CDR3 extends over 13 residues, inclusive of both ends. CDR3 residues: CASSFGGIGNSPL.

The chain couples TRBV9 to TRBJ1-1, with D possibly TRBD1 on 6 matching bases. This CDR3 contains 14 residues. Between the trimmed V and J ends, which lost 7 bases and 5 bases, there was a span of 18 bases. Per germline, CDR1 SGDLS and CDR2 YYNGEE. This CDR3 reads CASGSQGLGTEAFF. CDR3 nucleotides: TGTGCCAGCGGCTCACAGGGTCTCGGAACTGAAGCTTTCTTT. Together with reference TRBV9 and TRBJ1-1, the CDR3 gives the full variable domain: DSGVTQTPKHLITATGQRVTLRCSPRSGDLSVYWYQQSLDQGLQFLIQYYNGEERAKGNILERFSAQQFPDLHSELNLSSLELGDSALYFCASGSQGLGTEAFFGQGTRLTVV.

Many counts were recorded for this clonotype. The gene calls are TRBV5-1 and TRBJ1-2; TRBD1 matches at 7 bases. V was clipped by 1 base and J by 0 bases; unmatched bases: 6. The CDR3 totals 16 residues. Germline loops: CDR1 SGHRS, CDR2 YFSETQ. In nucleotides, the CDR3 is TGCGCCAGCAGCTTGACCGAGGGGGCGGCTAACTATGGCTACACCTTC. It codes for CASSLTEGAANYGYTF.